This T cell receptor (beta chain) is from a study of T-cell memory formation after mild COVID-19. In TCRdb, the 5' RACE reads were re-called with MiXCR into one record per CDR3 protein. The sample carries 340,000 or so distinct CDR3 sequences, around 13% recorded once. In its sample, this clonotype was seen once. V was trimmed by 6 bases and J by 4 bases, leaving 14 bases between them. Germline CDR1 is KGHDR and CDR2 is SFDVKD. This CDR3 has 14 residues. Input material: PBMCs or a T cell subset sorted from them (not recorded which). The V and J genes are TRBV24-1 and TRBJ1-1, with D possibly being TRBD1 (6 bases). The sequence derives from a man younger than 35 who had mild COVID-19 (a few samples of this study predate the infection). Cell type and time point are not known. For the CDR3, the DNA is TGTGCCACCAGTCCCGGGGGCTTGAGCACTGAAGCTTTCTTT. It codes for CATSPGGLSTEAFF.